The 5 T cell receptor beta chains given below trace back to one sample, sequenced in a study of OX40 agonist ivuxolimab in advanced cancers. The library came from the immunoSEQ multiplex PCR assay. TCRdb stores this immuneACCESS table with in-frame sequences only. Part of the clones is absent; in the studies checked, under half of the shortfall reflects unresolved V genes, and no reason is known for the rest. This sample gives just over 25,000 clones in total; 80% to 90% of them show up just once. About 16% of the sample goes to the ten largest clones. Sequenced here: CD4+ or CD8+ T cells sorted from blood, sampled in a trial of the OX40 agonist ivuxolimab. These receptors were obtained from an adult with an advanced solid tumor such as melanoma, head and neck, liver or kidney cancer.

The chain joins TRBV9 to TRBJ2-3; D uncertain. This CDR3 comprises 13 residues. Trimming took 3 bases from V and 0 from J, leaving 5 bases between them. Germline CDR1 is SGDLS and CDR2 is YYNGEE. CDR3: CASSGFSTDTQYF. CDR3 nucleotides: TGTGCCAGCAGCGGATTTAGCACAGATACGCAGTATTTT. The full variable domain, rest sourced from reference TRBV9 and TRBJ2-3, is DSGVTQTPKHLITATGQRVTLRCSPRSGDLSVYWYQQSLDQGLQFLIQYYNGEERAKGNILERFSAQQFPDLHSELNLSSLELGDSALYFCASSGFSTDTQYFGPGTRLTVL.

The chain combines TRBV9 with TRBJ1-1; D not certain. Germline loops: CDR1 SGDLS, CDR2 YYNGEE. Trimming took 0 bases from V and 1 from J, leaving 7 bases between them. The CDR3 runs to 14 residues. Here the CDR3 reads CASSVGWGNTEAFF. CDR3 DNA sequence: TGTGCCAGCAGCGTAGGTTGGGGGAACACTGAAGCTTTCTTT.

The chain joins TRBV5-1 to TRBJ1-5; a possible D gene is TRBD1 (5 bases). V was cut by 4 bases and J by 2 bases, with 13 bases left in between. The CDR3 covers 15 residues. Germline CDR1 and CDR2: SGHRS and YFSETQ. In DNA, the CDR3 is TGCGCCAGCAGCCCGAGCGGGGCAGGCAATCAGCCCCAGCATTTT. It translates to CASSPSGAGNQPQHF.

This clone was seen just once. The chain links TRBV14 to TRBJ2-5; D gene uncertain. V was clipped by 2 bases and J by 3 bases, with 10 bases between them. CDR1 is SGHDN and CDR2 is FVKESK in the germline V gene. The CDR3 extends over 14 amino acids. The CDR3: CASSQRGREETQYF. Written as DNA, the CDR3 is TGTGCCAGCAGCCAAAGAGGCAGAGAAGAGACCCAGTACTTC.

The CDR3 sequence is CASSLGSGANVLTF. The CDR3, as DNA: TGCGCCAGCAGCTTGGGCTCTGGGGCCAACGTCCTGACTTTC. The chain joins TRBV5-1 to TRBJ2-6; D gene uncertain. Germline CDR1 and CDR2: SGHRS and YFSETQ. The CDR3 sequence is 14 residues long. V lost 0 bases and J lost 0, with 1 base in between.